This is a list of T cell receptor beta chains from one sample in a study of cytomegalovirus exposure and HLA in healthy donors. The table came from immunoSEQ multiplex PCR; TCRdb's copy has only in-frame clones and leaves some out. The table has around 180,000 clones, approximately 80% seen once. Sequencing used PBMCs. All receptors derive from a woman aged 18-30 years in good health and CMV-seropositive. Each CDR3 is given with its conserved first and last residue. Fields, in order: J gene, clone size, V gene, D gene, CDR3 protein, CDR3 DNA. The D gene is left open where the match is weak. Clone size is given for some rows only: seen once, a few or many times, or a class if the clone is expanded.

TRBJ2-3,.,TRBV11-3,TRBD2,CASSLGASGVTDTQYF,TGTGCCAGCAGCTTAGGGGCTAGCGGGGTAACAGATACGCAGTATTTT
TRBJ2-3,.,TRBV28,TRBD1,CASSLTGPDTQYF,TGTGCCAGCAGTTTGACAGGGCCAGATACGCAGTATTTT
TRBJ1-1,.,TRBV4-2,TRBD1,CASSLVGQPTDTEAFF,TGTGCCAGCAGCCTGGTGGGACAGCCCACAGACACTGAAGCTTTCTTT
TRBJ2-1,.,TRBV5-1,.,CASSLRWNEQFF,TGCGCCAGCAGCTTGCGGTGGAATGAGCAGTTCTTC
TRBJ1-5,.,TRBV4-1,TRBD1,CASSQVTGVNQPQHF,TGCGCCAGCAGCCAAGTCACAGGGGTCAATCAGCCCCAGCATTTT
TRBJ2-1,.,TRBV6-6,TRBD1,CASSPGTGFNEQFF,TGTGCCAGCAGCCCCGGGACAGGTTTCAATGAGCAGTTCTTC
TRBJ1-1,.,TRBV19,.,CASSTSGTEAFF,TGTGCCAGTAGTACATCCGGGACAGAAGCTTTCTTT
TRBJ1-3,.,TRBV11-2,.,CASSFTTGAGNTIYF,TGTGCCAGCAGCTTCACGACAGGTGCTGGAAACACCATATATTTT
TRBJ1-6,.,TRBV30,TRBD1,CAWSVGGQGLHF,TGTGCCTGGAGTGTAGGGGGACAGGGCCTCCACTTT
TRBJ2-2,once,TRBV19,.,CASSPGGWGELFF,TGTGCCAGTAGTCCTGGGGGCTGGGGGGAGCTGTTTTTT
TRBJ1-1,.,TRBV4-3,TRBD1,CASSGRTGGTEAFF,TGCGCCAGCAGCGGGCGGACAGGGGGGACTGAAGCTTTCTTT
TRBJ1-3,.,TRBV28,.,CASSSLPPSGNTIYF,TGTGCCAGCAGTTCCCTCCCCCCCTCCGGAAACACCATATATTTT
TRBJ1-1,.,TRBV6-6,TRBD1,CASSYGQGTEDTEAFF,TGTGCCAGCAGTTACGGACAGGGGACGGAGGACACTGAAGCTTTCTTT
TRBJ1-6,few,TRBV5-4,TRBD1,CASSFFRQGHNSPLHF,TGTGCCAGCAGCTTTTTCCGACAGGGTCATAATTCACCCCTCCACTTT
TRBJ2-1,.,TRBV2,.,CASSTWEQSSYNEQFF,TGTGCCAGCAGCACCTGGGAGCAGAGCTCCTACAATGAGCAGTTCTTC
TRBJ2-4,.,TRBV5-4,.,CASSLRGGVKNSQYF,TGTGCCAGCAGCTTGAGGGGGGGGGTTAAAAACAGTCAGTACTTC
TRBJ2-3,.,TRBV6-5,TRBD2,CASSLRGGGADTQYF,TGTGCCAGCAGCCTGCGGGGGGGTGGGGCAGATACGCAGTATTTT
TRBJ2-3,.,TRBV2,.,CASSELGTSTDTQYF,TGTGCCAGCAGTGAGCTCGGGACTAGCACAGATACGCAGTATTTT
TRBJ1-1,once,TRBV29-1,.,CSVRKGGNTEAFF,TGCAGCGTCAGGAAGGGAGGAAACACTGAAGCTTTCTTT
TRBJ1-1,.,TRBV30,.,CAWSSQGNTEAFF,TGTGCCTGGAGTAGTCAGGGAAACACTGAAGCTTTCTTT
TRBJ1-3,.,TRBV2,.,CASSPKPKSGNTIYF,TGTGCCAGCAGCCCGAAACCTAAATCTGGAAACACCATATATTTT
TRBJ2-3,.,TRBV2,TRBD2,CASLLAGAYTDTQYF,TGTGCCAGCTTACTAGCGGGGGCGTACACAGATACGCAGTATTTT
TRBJ2-5,few,TRBV5-4,TRBD2,CASSIRRLAQKETQYF,TGTGCCAGCAGCATTCGCAGACTAGCGCAAAAAGAGACCCAGTACTTC
TRBJ2-3,.,TRBV5-5,.,CASSLTSSRVDTQYF,TGTGCCAGCAGCTTAACTAGTTCCCGGGTAGATACGCAGTATTTT
TRBJ2-3,.,TRBV5-1,TRBD1,CASSLGIADRGTDTQYF,TGCGCCAGCAGCTTGGGCATCGCGGACAGGGGCACAGATACGCAGTATTTT
TRBJ1-5,.,TRBV6-5,TRBD1,CASSWDRSSNQPQHF,TGTGCCAGCAGCTGGGACAGGAGTAGCAATCAGCCCCAGCATTTT
TRBJ2-3,few,TRBV6-1,.,CASSDLPGGGTTDTQYF,TGTGCCAGCAGTGACCTCCCAGGAGGGGGCACCACAGATACGCAGTATTTT
TRBJ1-4,.,TRBV6-1,.,CASSEAGSHEKLFF,TGTGCCAGCAGTGAAGCGGGGAGCCACGAAAAACTGTTTTTT
TRBJ1-2,.,TRBV5-1,.,CASSFSPGANYGYTF,TGCGCCAGCAGCTTCTCTCCGGGGGCTAACTATGGCTACACCTTC
TRBJ2-3,.,TRBV6-6,TRBD1,CASSYGQGATDTQYF,TGTGCCAGCAGTTACGGACAGGGGGCGACAGATACGCAGTATTTT
TRBJ1-5,.,TRBV6-1,.,CASSDGQVRQPQHF,TGTGCCAGCAGTGACGGCCAGGTCCGTCAGCCCCAGCATTTT
TRBJ1-1,few,TRBV7-6,TRBD1,CASSDRGREKAVF,TGTGCCAGCTCGGACAGGGGTAGGGAAAAAGCTGTCTTT
TRBJ2-1,.,TRBV7-2,.,CASSLQTSSYNEQFF,TGTGCCAGCAGCCTCCAAACTAGCTCCTACAATGAGCAGTTCTTC
TRBJ2-7,.,TRBV30,TRBD1,CACDRGYEQYF,TGTGCCTGTGACAGGGGCTACGAGCAGTACTTC
TRBJ1-2,.,TRBV19,TRBD1,CASSEGTAGEGYTF,TGTGCCAGTAGTGAAGGGACAGCGGGCGAGGGCTACACCTTC
TRBJ1-2,.,TRBV18,TRBD1,CASATGDYGYTF,TGTGCCAGTGCAACAGGGGACTATGGCTACACCTTC
TRBJ1-1,few,TRBV28,.,CASSSKLRDIKAFF,TGTGCCAGCAGTTCCAAACTACGGGACATTAAAGCTTTCTTT
TRBJ1-1,.,TRBV6-5,.,CASSYSDRWNTEAFF,TGTGCCAGCAGTTACTCGGACAGATGGAACACTGAAGCTTTCTTT
TRBJ1-6,once,TRBV7-6,TRBD1,CASSRGQVANSPLHF,TGTGCCAGCAGCCGGGGACAGGTGGCGAATTCACCCCTCCACTTT
TRBJ2-3,.,TRBV2,.,CASSGTTLSTDTQYF,TGTGCCAGCAGTGGGACAACACTTAGCACAGATACGCAGTATTTT
TRBJ2-1,.,TRBV14,TRBD2,CASSQDGRGGLNEQFF,TGTGCCAGCAGCCAAGATGGGCGGGGGGGCCTCAATGAGCAGTTCTTC
TRBJ1-4,.,TRBV9,.,CASSVGGQANEKLFF,TGTGCCAGCAGCGTAGGGGGGCAGGCTAATGAAAAACTGTTTTTT
TRBJ2-3,.,TRBV5-4,TRBD2,CASSWDSGGPTDTQYF,TGTGCCAGCAGCTGGGATAGCGGGGGGCCCACAGATACGCAGTATTTT
TRBJ1-2,.,TRBV19,TRBD1,CASSIGQGGYGYTF,TGTGCCAGTAGTATTGGACAGGGTGGCTATGGCTACACCTTC
TRBJ1-1,.,TRBV5-5,.,CASSAENTEAFF,TGTGCCAGCAGCGCGGAGAACACTGAAGCTTTCTTT
TRBJ2-5,.,TRBV5-1,.,CASSLGGGLEETQYF,TGCGCCAGCAGCCTCGGAGGAGGGCTCGAGGAGACCCAGTACTTC
TRBJ2-1,.,TRBV2,.,CASTTGMNEQFF,TGTGCCAGCACAACAGGCATGAATGAGCAGTTCTTC
TRBJ2-1,.,TRBV28,TRBD2,CASSSLAGGQNEQFF,TGTGCCAGCAGTTCACTAGCGGGGGGGCAGAACGAGCAGTTCTTC
TRBJ1-5,.,TRBV11-3,.,CASSLQGEGQPQHF,TGTGCCAGCAGCCTACAGGGAGAGGGTCAGCCCCAGCATTTT
TRBJ2-1,.,TRBV7-6,TRBD2,CASSHVAGGAYNEQFF,TGTGCCAGCAGCCACGTAGCGGGGGGCGCTTACAATGAGCAGTTCTTC